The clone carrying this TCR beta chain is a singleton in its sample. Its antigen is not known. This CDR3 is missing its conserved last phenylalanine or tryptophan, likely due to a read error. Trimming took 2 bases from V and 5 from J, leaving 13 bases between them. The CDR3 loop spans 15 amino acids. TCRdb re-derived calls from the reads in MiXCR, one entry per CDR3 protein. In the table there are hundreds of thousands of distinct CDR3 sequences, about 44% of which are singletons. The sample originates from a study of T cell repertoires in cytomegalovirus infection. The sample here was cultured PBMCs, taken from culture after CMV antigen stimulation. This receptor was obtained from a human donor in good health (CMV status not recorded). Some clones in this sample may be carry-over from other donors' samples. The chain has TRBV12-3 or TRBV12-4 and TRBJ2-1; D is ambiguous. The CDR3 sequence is CASSLRTPLNNEQFS. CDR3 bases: TGTGCCAGCAGTTTACGGACCCCACTAAACAATGAGCAGTTCTCC.